Presented here are 18 T cell receptor beta chains from one specimen sequenced in a study of early T cells in non-severe SARS-CoV-2 infection. TCRdb used MiXCR to reprocess the 5' RACE reads, holding one entry per CDR3 protein. Of 80,000 or so distinct CDR3 sequences listed, 11% are singletons. The sample was whole blood, taken at baseline. These TCRs come from an adult who was a healthcare worker with PCR-confirmed SARS-CoV-2 infection or an uninfected control (not recorded which).

This clonotype has only a few counts. The rearrangement joins TRBV3-1 to TRBJ2-5, with 7 bases fitting TRBD2. Per germline, CDR1 LGHDT and CDR2 YNNKEL (reference sequence). CDR3 length: 15 residues. Unmatched junction bases numbered 2, after V lost 1 base and J lost 0 bases. CDR3 nucleotide sequence: TGTGCCAGCAGCCAAGGCGGGGGAAACCAAGAGACCCAGTACTTC. Translated, it gives CASSQGGGNQETQYF.

The chain combines TRBV29-1 with TRBJ2-1; the D gene is possibly TRBD1 (8 bases). The CDR3 covers 16 residues. V lost 4 bases and J lost 7, with 23 bases in between. Germline lookup yields CDR1 SQVTM and CDR2 ANQGSEA. CDR3 coding DNA: TGCAGCGTTGGCGGGGGTCCGGACAGGGAGTATAATGAGCAGTTCTTC. Protein sequence: CSVGGGPDREYNEQFF.

This clonotype showed up just a few times. The V gene is TRBV29-1, the J gene TRBJ1-2, with TRBD1 matching over 7 bases. With V trimmed by 3 bases and J by 3 bases, 1 base remained unmatched. The CDR3 is 12 amino acids. Germline loops: CDR1 SQVTM, CDR2 ANQGSEA. In DNA, the CDR3 is TGCAGCGTTGACAGGGGGGACTATGGCTACACCTTC. It translates to CSVDRGDYGYTF.

This chain links TRBV5-1 with TRBJ2-1; tentatively, D is TRBD1 or TRBD2 (5 bases each). Per the germline V gene, CDR1 is SGHRS and CDR2 is YFSETQ. This CDR3 is built from 15 residues. V lost 0 bases to trimming and J lost 3 bases, with 10 bases between them. The CDR3: CASSLAGADYNEQFF. In DNA, the CDR3 is TGCGCCAGCAGCTTGGCCGGGGCAGACTACAATGAGCAGTTCTTC.

A few counts support this clonotype. This chain joins TRBV29-1 and TRBJ2-3, with TRBD2 matching 7 bases. The CDR3 totals 15 residues. CDR1 is SQVTM, CDR2 ANQGSEA, per germline. V dropped 0 bases and J dropped 0; count of bases not matched to a gene: 3. The CDR3 sequence: CSVEDRGVSTDTQYF. The CDR3 DNA reads as TGCAGCGTTGAAGATCGGGGGGTTAGCACAGATACGCAGTATTTT.

This clonotype was recorded many times. The rearrangement joins TRBV6-4 to TRBJ2-3; tentatively, D is TRBD2 (6 bases). This CDR3 comprises 15 residues. Per the germline V gene, CDR1 is MRHNA and CDR2 is SNTAGT. Deletions cut 4 bases from V and 2 bases from J, with 13 bases between. CDR3 nucleotide sequence: TGTGCCAGCAGTGCCCTTGCGGGGTTCACAGATACGCAGTATTTT. This codes for CASSALAGFTDTQYF.

This clonotype was recorded many times. The chain links TRBV2 to TRBJ2-1; TRBD2 is a possible D gene (7 bases). The V gene's germline CDR1 is SNHLY and CDR2 FYNNEI. CDR3 length: 18 amino acids. V was cut by 0 bases and J by 0 bases, with 15 bases left in between. As DNA, the CDR3 is TGTGCCAGCAGTGAAGCTGGGGGGGCACAAAGCTCCTACAATGAGCAGTTCTTC. This codes for CASSEAGGAQSSYNEQFF.

The gene calls are TRBV21-1 and TRBJ1-1. TRBV21-1 is termed a pseudogene. The CDR3 contains 16 residues. Here the CDR3 DNA reads TGTGCCAGCAGCGCCCTCGGGAGGAGGAGGGGCACTGAAGCTTTCTTT. This gives the protein CASSALGRRRGTEAFF.

Ten or more counts support this clonotype. The chain has TRBV7-8 and TRBJ1-3, with 9 nucleotides matching TRBD1. The CDR3 has 14 amino acids. With 5 bases clipped from V and 4 bases from J, the junction kept 3 bases outside the gene matches. CDR1 and CDR2 (germline): SGHVS, FQNEAQ. The CDR3, as DNA: TGTGCCAGCAGCGGGGACAGGGCGGGAAACACCATATATTTT. Protein sequence: CASSGDRAGNTIYF.

This clonotype has at least ten counts. V gene TRBV29-1 combines with J gene TRBJ2-5, with a weak D call TRBD1 (5 bases). Germline V gene lookup returns CDR1 SQVTM and CDR2 ANQGSEA. Trimming pared 7 bases from V and 5 bases from J, leaving 14 bases between. There are 12 residues in the CDR3. CDR3 DNA sequence: TGCAGCGGGAAGCAGGGTGGTGAGACCCAGTACTTC. It encodes CSGKQGGETQYF.

The chain joins TRBV5-4 to TRBJ2-3; a possible D gene is TRBD1 (5 bases). The germline V and J ends were trimmed by 7 bases and 5 bases, with 17 bases remaining between them. Germline lookup yields CDR1 SGHNT and CDR2 YYREEE (reference sequence). The CDR3 consists of 14 residues. The CDR3 bases are TGTGCCAGCGGCATGGACACCGAAGGAGATACGCAGTATTTT. It specifies CASGMDTEGDTQYF.

This clonotype was seen at least ten times. V is TRBV7-3 and J is TRBJ1-6; a possible D gene is TRBD1 (5 bases). The length of the CDR3 is 15 residues. V dropped 5 bases and J dropped 7 bases, with 15 bases sitting between them. Germline CDR1 reads SGHTA; CDR2 reads FQGTGA. As DNA, the CDR3 is TGTGCCAGCAGCCAAAGTGCAGGGAAAAATTCACCCCTCCACTTT. Translation: CASSQSAGKNSPLHF.

This clonotype has more than one count but fewer than ten. The chain couples TRBV2 to TRBJ2-5; the match to TRBD2 covers 8 bases. Looked up from germline, CDR1 is SNHLY and CDR2 is FYNNEI. V lost 8 bases and J lost 1; bases outside the gene matches: 6. CDR3 length: 14 residues. The CDR3 DNA sequence: TGTGCCAGCGGGAAGCGGGGGTCCCAAGAGACCCAGTACTTC. Encoded protein: CASGKRGSQETQYF.

The gene calls are TRBV5-6 and TRBJ2-3, with TRBD2 as a possible D gene (7 bases). From germline, CDR1 is SGHDT and CDR2 YYEEEE. This CDR3 is 15 amino acids long. The ends were cut back, 2 bases at V and 2 bases at J, with 12 bases in the middle. CDR3 region: CASSFARGATDTQYF. The CDR3, as DNA: TGTGCCAGCAGCTTCGCCCGGGGGGCCACAGATACGCAGTATTTT.

This clonotype was counted a few times. DNA for the CDR3: TGCAGCGTTGAACCGAGCGGGGCTTCCTCCTACAATGAGCAGTTCTTC. Its protein product is CSVEPSGASSYNEQFF. V is TRBV29-1 and J is TRBJ2-1, with 7 bases matching TRBD2. Germline loops: CDR1 SQVTM, CDR2 ANQGSEA. With 2 bases clipped from V and 0 bases from J, the junction kept 7 bases outside the gene matches. This CDR3 has 16 residues.

Comments on this clonotype: A junction end diverges from the germline sequence, so it may reflect a read error. The genes are TRBV29-1 and TRBJ2-1; 11 bases fit TRBD2. The CDR3 loop spans 10 amino acids. From germline, CDR1 is SQVTM and CDR2 ANQGSEA. The CDR3 protein is CSVVAGGLIF. The CDR3 nucleotides read TGCAGCGTTGTAGCGGGGGGGCTTATCTTC.

The chain joins TRBV7-8 to TRBJ2-1; D uncertain. The CDR3 sequence is 18 residues long. V lost 4 bases and J lost 0, with 19 bases in between. CDR1 is SGHVS, CDR2 FQNEAQ, per germline. This CDR3 reads CASSSLASDSGSYNEQFF. The CDR3 region has the DNA TGTGCCAGCAGCTCCCTGGCCTCCGACTCGGGCTCCTACAATGAGCAGTTCTTC.

This clonotype was seen repeatedly, ten times or more. The chain joins TRBV20-1 to TRBJ1-4, with D possibly being TRBD1 (6 bases). Germline assignment: CDR1 DFQATT and CDR2 SNEGSKA (reference sequence). The CDR3 sequence is 15 residues long. With 0 bases removed from V and 5 bases from J, the gap between germline ends came to 13 bases. CDR3 nucleotides: TGCAGTGCTAGAGATATGGGGGCCGAAAATGAAAAACTGTTTTTT. Translating gives CSARDMGAENEKLFF.